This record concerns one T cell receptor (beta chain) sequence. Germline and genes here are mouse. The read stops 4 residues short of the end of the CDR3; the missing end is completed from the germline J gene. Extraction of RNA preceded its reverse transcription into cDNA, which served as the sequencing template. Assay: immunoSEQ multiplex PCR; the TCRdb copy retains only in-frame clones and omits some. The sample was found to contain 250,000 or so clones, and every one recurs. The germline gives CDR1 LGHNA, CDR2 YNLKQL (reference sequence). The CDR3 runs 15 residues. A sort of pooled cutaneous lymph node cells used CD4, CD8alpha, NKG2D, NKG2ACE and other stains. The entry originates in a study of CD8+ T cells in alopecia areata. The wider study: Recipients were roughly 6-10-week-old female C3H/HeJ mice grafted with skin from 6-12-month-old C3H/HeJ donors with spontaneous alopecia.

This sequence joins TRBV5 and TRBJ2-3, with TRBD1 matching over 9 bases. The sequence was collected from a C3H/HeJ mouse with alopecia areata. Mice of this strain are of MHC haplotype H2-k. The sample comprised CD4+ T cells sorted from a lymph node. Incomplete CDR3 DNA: TGTGCCAGCAGCCAAAACAGGGGGCGAGGAGAA. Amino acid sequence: CASSQNRGRGE. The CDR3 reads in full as CASSQNRGRGETLYF.